Below, 24 T cell receptor beta chains from the same sample are listed, as sequenced in a study of blood T cells in healthy people across ages. Next came a second PCR, run for about 7 to 12 cycles, which used a sample-barcoded 5' primer along with a J-beta primer mix. MiXCR, run by TCRdb on the 5' RACE reads, gives a single entry per CDR3 protein. The table lists 1.5 million to 2 million distinct CDR3 sequences, around half of them singletons. Source material: blood. The source is a woman aged 40 to 49 in good health.

The sample holds a few counts of this clonotype. The J gene is TRBJ2-5, the V gene TRBV20-1; TRBD2 aligns across 8 bases. V shed 8 bases and J 2 bases; nucleotides not matched to a gene: 19. CDR3 length: 17 residues. Per germline, CDR1 DFQATT and CDR2 SNEGSKA (reference sequence). The CDR3 protein is CSPGRVGKTGFQETQYF. The DNA of the CDR3 is TGCAGTCCCGGGAGGGTGGGGAAAACAGGGTTTCAAGAGACCCAGTACTTC.

The chain employs TRBV11-1 and TRBJ2-7; D is perhaps TRBD1 (5 bases). Per germline, CDR1 SGHAT and CDR2 FQDESV (reference sequence). V lost 7 bases, J lost 0 bases, and 13 bases lay in between. This CDR3 contains 14 residues. CDR3 loop: CASTRTLTSYEQYF. In DNA form, the CDR3 reads TGTGCCAGCACCCGGACACTAACCTCCTACGAGCAGTACTTC.

The V gene is TRBV29-1, the J gene TRBJ2-7; D perhaps matches TRBD1 (6 bases). The ends were cut back, 5 bases at V and 2 bases at J, with 13 bases in the middle. From germline, CDR1 is SQVTM and CDR2 ANQGSEA. This CDR3 region has 13 residues. The DNA of the CDR3 is TGCAGCGTTCCGGACAGAAGCACCTACGAGCAGTACTTC. It translates to CSVPDRSTYEQYF.

Comments on this clonotype: A read error is possible here, since a much larger clone lies one base away. The chain has TRBV20-1 and TRBJ2-1, with 7 bases lining up with TRBD1. Germline loops: CDR1 DFQATT, CDR2 SNEGSKA (reference sequence). The J segment lost 13 bases and the V segment lost 6 bases, leaving 12 bases of the junction unmatched. This CDR3 has 12 residues. The CDR3 is CSARDRRETQFF. CDR3 in DNA: TGCAGTGCCAGGGACAGACGAGAGACCCAGTTCTTC.

The chain carries TRBV29-1 and TRBJ2-5, with no clear D. There are 12 residues in the CDR3. The germline V and J ends were trimmed by 6 bases and 8 bases, with 16 bases remaining between them. CDR1 is SQVTM and CDR2 is ANQGSEA in the germline V gene. CDR3 DNA sequence: TGCAGCGTCGAGCAATTGACAAGAACCCAGTACTTC. Protein sequence: CSVEQLTRTQYF.

This clonotype was detected once. The genes are TRBV2 and TRBJ2-7; TRBD2 might be the D (7 bases). Trimming took off 8 bases at V and 6 bases at J, with 20 bases between the two ends. Germline-derived CDR1 and CDR2 are SNHLY and FYNNEI. CDR3 length: 14 amino acids. CDR3 loop: CASGGGHLKGEQYF. In DNA, the CDR3 is TGTGCCAGCGGGGGGGGACATTTAAAGGGCGAGCAGTACTTC.

The chain links TRBV7-2 to TRBJ2-7; D might be TRBD1 (5 bases). Per the germline V gene, CDR1 is SGHTA and CDR2 is FQGNSA. V dropped 1 base and J dropped 5 bases, with 12 bases sitting between them. The CDR3 extends over 14 amino acids. This CDR3 is CASSLDLRAHEQYF. DNA for the CDR3: TGTGCCAGCAGCTTAGATCTCAGGGCCCACGAGCAGTACTTC.

This sequence joins TRBV4-1 and TRBJ2-4, with D unclear. V was clipped by 1 base and J by 2 bases, with 15 bases between them. CDR3 length equals 17 residues. Germline loops: CDR1 MGHRA, CDR2 YSYEKL. The CDR3 protein is CASSQGDQPSTKNIQYF. CDR3 sequence (DNA): TGCGCCAGCAGCCAAGGAGACCAGCCCTCTACCAAAAACATTCAGTACTTC.

The chain is built from TRBV4-3 and TRBJ2-1, with D unclear. Germline values: CDR1 LGHNA, CDR2 YSLEER. The V end lost 0 bases, the J end lost 8 bases, and 11 bases lay between the germline ends. The CDR3 is made up of 14 amino acids. The DNA for the CDR3 is TGCGCCAGCAGCCAAGACCCCCAGCCTTATGAGCAGTTCTTC. Its protein is CASSQDPQPYEQFF.

The chain employs TRBV6-1 and TRBJ2-3; weak D call: TRBD2 (5 bases). V was shortened by 2 bases and J by 0 bases, with 12 bases between the two germline ends. This CDR3 contains 16 residues. Looked up from germline, CDR1 is MNHNS and CDR2 is SASEGT. The CDR3 DNA reads TGTGCCAGCAGTGAACCGGCGGGCTTTAGCACAGATACGCAGTATTTT. This gives the protein CASSEPAGFSTDTQYF.

This chain connects TRBV2 to TRBJ2-4; 7 positions match TRBD1. Germline CDR1 and CDR2: SNHLY and FYNNEI. After removal of 5 bases from V and 3 bases from J, the junction contained 4 bases not matched to a gene. The CDR3 extends over 14 amino acids. CDR3 nucleotide sequence: TGTGCCAGCAGTCCTGACAGGGTCAAAAACATTCAGTACTTC. Its protein product is CASSPDRVKNIQYF.

This chain links TRBV4-3 with TRBJ2-1, with 8 bases that match TRBD2. CDR3 length: 15 amino acids. The V gene end was trimmed by 2 bases and the J gene end by 5 bases; junction bases not matched to a gene: 5. Germline loops: CDR1 LGHNA, CDR2 YSLEER. CDR3 DNA: TGCGCCAGCAGCCAAAATAGCGGGGTCGACAATGAGCAGTTCTTC. This translates into CASSQNSGVDNEQFF.

CDR3 in amino acids: CASSKKLKPSGRSNTGELFF. CDR3 nucleotides: TGTGCCAGCAGCAAAAAGTTGAAGCCTAGCGGGCGTTCAAACACCGGGGAGCTGTTTTTT. The chain uses TRBV21-1 and TRBJ2-2; the table's D call of TRBD2 was not tested on the DNA. TRBV21-1 is a listed pseudogene. CDR3 length: 20 residues.

This clonotype was found a few times. V gene TRBV10-3 combines with J gene TRBJ2-7; a possible D gene is TRBD1 (6 bases). Germline assignment: CDR1 ENHRY and CDR2 SYGVKD. Trimming shortened V by 5 bases and J by 1 base, and 12 bases separated the two germline ends. This CDR3 is 14 amino acids long. The DNA for the CDR3 is TGTGCCATCAGTCTGCCGGACAGATCCTACGAGCAGTACTTC. Translated: CAISLPDRSYEQYF.

In its sample, this clonotype was seen a few times. Written as DNA, the CDR3 is TGCGCCAGCAGCCAACAAACAGGGGGAGTAGACATTCAGTACTTC. Translated, it gives CASSQQTGGVDIQYF. The chain combines TRBV4-3 with TRBJ2-4; 8 nucleotides line up with TRBD1. CDR3 length equals 15 residues. Germline V gives CDR1 LGHNA, CDR2 YSLEER. V lost 2 bases to trimming and J lost 8 bases; unmatched junction nucleotides: 8.

The table lists this clonotype with a few counts. The gene calls are TRBV5-1 and TRBJ2-1; 14 nucleotides align to TRBD2. Losses at the gene ends were 4 bases for V and 5 bases for J; bases not matched to a gene: 8. The CDR3 contains 17 residues. Germline V CDR1 and CDR2: SGHRS, YFSETQ. The chain's CDR3 is CASSHGLAGGGNNEQFF. The CDR3 region has the DNA TGCGCCAGCAGCCACGGACTAGCGGGGGGTGGCAACAATGAGCAGTTCTTC.

This CDR3 reads CASHSKTNQETQYF. The CDR3 DNA sequence: TGTGCCAGCCATTCGAAAACTAACCAAGAGACCCAGTACTTC. This chain links TRBV2 with TRBJ2-5, with D unclear. CDR1 is SNHLY and CDR2 is FYNNEI in the germline V gene. The V and J ends lost 8 bases and 0 bases respectively, with 13 bases between them. This CDR3 has 14 residues.

About this clonotype: A read error may produce the germline difference seen at one junction end. V and J are TRBV4-1 and TRBJ2-5; D gene ambiguous. Germline values: CDR1 MGHRA, CDR2 YSYEKL. The CDR3 runs 13 residues. CDR3 protein: CASNQVEEETQYF. In DNA form, the CDR3 reads TGCGCCAGCAACCAAGTTGAAGAAGAGACCCAGTACTTC.

This clonotype was detected only a few times. The gene calls are TRBV20-1 and TRBJ2-5; 7 nucleotides align to TRBD1. CDR1 DFQATT and CDR2 SNEGSKA come from the germline V gene (reference sequence). V lost 2 bases and J lost 0; bases outside the gene matches: 6. CDR3 size: 15 residues. CDR3 nucleotide sequence: TGCAGTGCTAGACTCCTGACAGGGTACCAAGAGACCCAGTACTTC. Residues: CSARLLTGYQETQYF.

This clonotype showed up just once. This rearrangement joins TRBV4-2 to TRBJ2-3, with D hard to call. The CDR3 sequence is 16 residues long. Trimming cost V 0 bases and J 0 bases, with 10 bases left between them. Germline CDR1 is LGHNA and CDR2 is YNFKEQ. CDR3 sequence: CASSQEGIFSTDTQYF. The CDR3 nucleotides read TGTGCCAGCAGCCAAGAAGGGATTTTTAGCACAGATACGCAGTATTTT.

The chain links TRBV4-1 to TRBJ1-6; TRBD1 matches 7 bases. The CDR3 has 15 residues. Trimming at V came to 1 base and at J to 7 bases, leaving 4 bases not matched to a gene. The germline V gene encodes CDR1 MGHRA and CDR2 YSYEKL. DNA for the CDR3: TGCGCCAGCAGCCAAGTGTTGACAGGGAATTCACCCCTCCACTTT. Protein sequence: CASSQVLTGNSPLHF.

The rearrangement uses TRBV3-1 and TRBJ1-2; 8 positions agree with TRBD1. CDR1 and CDR2 from the germline V gene are LGHDT and YNNKEL (reference sequence). The V gene end was trimmed by 3 bases and the J gene end by 6 bases; junction bases not matched to a gene: 6. The CDR3 covers 14 residues. CDR3 DNA: TGTGCCAGCAGCCATGCCGACAGGGGAAATGGCTACACCTTC. Its translation is CASSHADRGNGYTF.

The chain uses TRBV7-2 and TRBJ2-7, with D perhaps matching TRBD1 (6 bases). Germline V gene sequence: CDR1 SGHTA, CDR2 FQGNSA. The V and J ends lost 1 base and 4 bases respectively, with 17 bases between them. The CDR3 consists of 16 residues. CDR3 in amino acids: CASSLDHGRGPYEQYF. CDR3 sequence (DNA): TGTGCCAGCAGCTTAGATCACGGCAGGGGTCCTTACGAGCAGTACTTC.

The chain links TRBV4-1 to TRBJ2-6, with D possibly being TRBD1 or TRBD2 (5 bases each). CDR1 is MGHRA, CDR2 YSYEKL, per germline. This CDR3 is 18 amino acids long. V was pared by 0 bases and J by 3 bases, with 15 bases between. The CDR3 nucleotides are TGCGCCAGCAGCCAAGATTCCGGGGACCGGCGTGGGGCCAACGTCCTGACTTTC. Its translation: CASSQDSGDRRGANVLTF.